The next 14 T cell receptor beta chains were all read from a single sample in a study of blood T cell repertoires in COVID-19. Method: immunoSEQ multiplex PCR; TCRdb's copy keeps in-frame clones and lacks some. The sample yields 40,000 to 50,000 clones, around 85% seen once. The sample comprised peripheral blood. These receptors came from a human donor in a cohort sampled during active COVID-19. The donor label of this sample is uncertain.

The chain has TRBV10-3 and TRBJ1-3; a possible D gene is TRBD1 (5 bases). Germline V gene lookup returns CDR1 ENHRY and CDR2 SYGVKD. This CDR3 contains 13 residues. Trimming pared 6 bases from V and 0 bases from J, leaving 6 bases between. In DNA, the CDR3 is TGTGCCATCAGGGGGGGCTCTGGAAACACCATATATTTT. Residues: CAIRGGSGNTIYF.

As DNA, the CDR3 is TGCGCCAGCAGCTTGGAGGGGCAGAACTATGGCTACACCTTC. This gives the protein CASSLEGQNYGYTF. The chain carries TRBV5-1 and TRBJ1-2; tentative D call: TRBD1 (5 bases). Germline V lookup: CDR1 SGHRS, CDR2 YFSETQ. V lost 0 bases and J 2 bases, leaving 8 bases between the germline ends. The CDR3 has 14 amino acids.

The rearrangement joins TRBV19 to TRBJ1-1, with TRBD1 identical over 9 bases. V was clipped by 5 bases and J by 3 bases; unmatched bases: 10. CDR1 is LNHDA and CDR2 is SQIVND in the germline V gene (reference sequence). CDR3 length: 16 residues. CDR3 region: CASSPNRGPRDTEAFF. CDR3 nucleotide sequence: TGTGCCAGTAGTCCTAACAGGGGGCCGAGGGACACTGAAGCTTTCTTT. The whole variable domain, filled in from reference TRBV19 and TRBJ1-1, reads DGGITQSPKYLFRKEGQNVTLSCEQNLNHDAMYWYRQDPGQGLRLIYYSQIVNDFQKGDIAEGYSVSREKKESFPLTVTSAQKNPTAFYLCASSPNRGPRDTEAFFGQGTRLTVV.

The gene calls are TRBV2 and TRBJ1-2; 8 positions agree with TRBD1. CDR1 is SNHLY and CDR2 is FYNNEI in the germline V gene. This CDR3 is built from 14 residues. With 1 base clipped from V and 8 bases from J, the junction kept 6 bases outside the gene matches. The CDR3 coding sequence is TGTGCCAGCAGTGAAGAAGGGACAGGTGGCGGCTACACCTTC. Protein sequence: CASSEEGTGGGYTF.

The CDR3 region has the DNA TGTGCCACCAGTGATCTGGCAGGGGGCTTTTGCAATCAGCCCCAGCATTTT. Its translation is CATSDLAGGFCNQPQHF. The chain couples TRBV24-1 to TRBJ1-5; 8 bases agree with TRBD1. The V and J ends lost 3 bases and 2 bases, in that order; junction bases with no gene match: 8. This CDR3 has 17 residues. Germline assignment: CDR1 KGHDR and CDR2 SFDVKD.

This chain uses TRBV7-2 with TRBJ2-1, with TRBD1 matching 8 bases. CDR3 size: 14 residues. V was pared by 5 bases and J by 7 bases, with 7 bases of the junction left unmatched. The germline V gene has CDR1 SGHTA and CDR2 FQGNSA. The chain's CDR3 is CASSPGQGLNEQFF. The CDR3 DNA follows: TGTGCCAGCAGCCCAGGACAGGGTTTGAATGAGCAGTTCTTC. The variable domain in full, completed from reference TRBV7-2 and TRBJ2-1, reads GAGVSQSPSNKVTEKGKDVELRCDPISGHTALYWYRQSLGQGLEFLIYFQGNSAPDKSGLPSDRFSAERTGGSVSTLTIQRTQQEDSAVYLCASSPGQGLNEQFFGPGTRLTVL.

The chain combines TRBV5-6 with TRBJ2-2; 8 bases are a match to TRBD2. Trimming removed 2 bases from V and 2 bases from J; junction bases left unmatched: 8. Germline CDR1 and CDR2: SGHDT and YYEEEE. CDR3 length: 17 residues. CDR3 residues: CASSFLRGDSNTGELFF. The DNA for the CDR3 is TGTGCCAGCAGCTTTCTGCGGGGGGATTCCAACACCGGGGAGCTGTTTTTT.

Written as DNA, the CDR3 is TGTGCCAGCAGCCAGACAGGGACCTACGAGCAGTACTTC. It yields the protein CASSQTGTYEQYF. The chain combines TRBV5-5 with TRBJ2-7, with 7 nucleotides matching TRBD1. V trimming: 4 bases; J trimming: 2 bases; junction bases outside the gene matches: 3. Germline V gene lookup returns CDR1 SGHKS and CDR2 YYEKEE (reference sequence). The CDR3 contains 13 residues. Full variable domain (rest looked up from reference TRBV5-5 and TRBJ2-7): DAGVTQSPTHLIKTRGQQVTLRCSPISGHKSVSWYQQVLGQGPQFIFQYYEKEERGRGNFPDRFSARQFPNYSSELNVNALLLGDSALYLCASSQTGTYEQYFGPGTRLTVT.

The chain is built from TRBV3-1 (or the pseudogene TRBV3-2) and TRBJ2-4, with a possible D match to TRBD2 (5 bases). The CDR3 extends over 12 amino acids. Per germline, CDR1 LGHDT and CDR2 YNNKEL (reference sequence). V lost 4 bases to trimming and J lost 8 bases, with 9 bases between them. CDR3 in amino acids: CASSPTRDIQYF. CDR3 in DNA: TGTGCCAGCAGCCCCACTAGGGACATTCAGTACTTC.

This chain uses TRBV5-6 with TRBJ1-1; 7 bases align to TRBD1. Germline V CDR1 and CDR2: SGHDT, YYEEEE. The V and J ends lost 0 bases and 11 bases, in that order; junction bases with no gene match: 10. CDR3 length equals 14 residues. The CDR3 loop is CASSLGQGPGIAFF. The CDR3 coding sequence is TGTGCCAGCAGCTTGGGACAGGGTCCAGGCATTGCTTTCTTT.

The rearrangement uses TRBV10-3 and TRBJ1-1; possibly TRBD1 for D (5 bases). Germline CDR1 reads ENHRY; CDR2 reads SYGVKD. V was trimmed by 7 bases and J by 4 bases, leaving 13 bases between them. This CDR3 comprises 13 residues. DNA of the CDR3: TGTGCCATCATCAAACACGGGGGCACTGAAGCTTTCTTT. Its protein product is CAIIKHGGTEAFF.

This clone was recorded once. The chain is built from TRBV7-9 and TRBJ2-2; a possible D gene is TRBD2 (6 bases). The CDR3 is 15 residues long. Germline V gene data show CDR1 as SEHNR and CDR2 as FQNEAQ (reference sequence). V dropped 5 bases and J dropped 3 bases, with 13 bases sitting between them. The CDR3 region has the DNA TGTGCCAGCAGCCGGGGGATAGGCGACACCGGGGAGCTGTTTTTT. This encodes CASSRGIGDTGELFF.

The genes are TRBV5-4 and TRBJ2-6; 12 bases align to TRBD2. V lost 4 bases, J lost 0 bases, and 5 bases stayed unmatched. Germline V lookup: CDR1 SGHNT, CDR2 YYREEE (reference sequence). This CDR3 is 18 amino acids long. This CDR3 reads CASSLTSGGFSGANVLTF. CDR3 sequence (DNA): TGTGCCAGCAGCCTGACTAGCGGGGGTTTCTCTGGGGCCAACGTCCTGACTTTC.

This clone has just one count. Here the CDR3 DNA reads TGTGCCAGCCAACCAGGTCTACAAGAGCAGTACTTC. Its translation: CASQPGLQEQYF. The chain couples TRBV18 to TRBJ2-7; no clear D gene. The germline V gene encodes CDR1 KGHSH and CDR2 LQKENI. Trimming pared 8 bases from V and 7 bases from J, leaving 15 bases between. CDR3 size: 12 residues. The full variable domain, completed using reference TRBV18 and TRBJ2-7, is NAGVMQNPRHLVRRRGQEARLRCSPMKGHSHVYWYRQLPEEGLKFMVYLQKENIIDESGMPKERFSAEFPKEGPSILRIQQVVRGDSAAYFCASQPGLQEQYFGPGTRLTVT.